These T cell receptor beta chains were read from a single sample in a study of cytomegalovirus exposure and HLA in healthy donors. Produced via immunoSEQ multiplex PCR; TCRdb's table is partial and in-frame only. Of a few hundred thousand clones in the sample, roughly 80% are singletons; the top ten hold 1.2% to 1.5%. The specimen was PBMCs. Receptors originate from a girl between 5 and 17 years old in good health and CMV-seronegative. CDR3s include the opening cysteine and the closing phenylalanine or tryptophan. A D gene is named only where the DNA matches it firmly. Not all rows give a size; the values are once, few, many and, for expanded clones, a class.

j_gene: TRBJ2-5
d_gene: NA
abundance: NA
v_gene: TRBV5-1
CDR3nt: TGCGCCAGCAGCTCCCGCCCCTGGGGCGATGAGACCCAGTACTTC
CDR3aa: CASSSRPWGDETQYF

j_gene: TRBJ2-7
d_gene: TRBD1
abundance: NA
v_gene: TRBV6-1
CDR3nt: TGTGCCAGCAGTGTGGGACAGGGGAACGAGCAGTACTTC
CDR3aa: CASSVGQGNEQYF

j_gene: TRBJ1-1
d_gene: NA
abundance: NA
v_gene: TRBV30
CDR3nt: TGTGCCTGGAGTGTTACGGACATGAACACTGAAGCTTTCTTT
CDR3aa: CAWSVTDMNTEAFF

j_gene: TRBJ1-2
d_gene: TRBD1
abundance: NA
v_gene: TRBV6-1
CDR3nt: TGTGCCACAGACAGAGAGGGGGCGCAAGGCTACACCTTC
CDR3aa: CATDREGAQGYTF

j_gene: TRBJ2-1
d_gene: TRBD2
abundance: NA
v_gene: TRBV4-3
CDR3nt: TGCGCCAGCAGCCAGGGGACTAGCGAGGTCCATGAGCAGTTCTTC
CDR3aa: CASSQGTSEVHEQFF

j_gene: TRBJ2-7
d_gene: TRBD1
abundance: NA
v_gene: TRBV9
CDR3nt: TGTGCCAGCAGCGTAGGGGACAGGGGGTCGCTGGCTGAGCAGTACTTC
CDR3aa: CASSVGDRGSLAEQYF

j_gene: TRBJ2-2
d_gene: TRBD2
abundance: NA
v_gene: TRBV5-4
CDR3nt: TGTGCCAGCAGCCCCGGGACTAGCGGGAAAACCGGGGAGCTGTTTTTT
CDR3aa: CASSPGTSGKTGELFF

j_gene: TRBJ2-4
d_gene: TRBD1
abundance: NA
v_gene: TRBV27
CDR3nt: TGTGCCAGCAGCCTGTATCAGAGACAGGGGACTTTGGATAGAAACATTCAGTACTTC
CDR3aa: CASSLYQRQGTLDRNIQYF

j_gene: TRBJ1-4
d_gene: NA
abundance: NA
v_gene: TRBV18
CDR3nt: TGTGCCAGCTCACCACCGGCCCAGAATGAAAAACTGTTTTTT
CDR3aa: CASSPPAQNEKLFF

j_gene: TRBJ2-3
d_gene: NA
abundance: NA
v_gene: TRBV30
CDR3nt: TGTGCCTGGAGGCCAACAGGGAATGCAGCGGCAGATACGCAGTATTTT
CDR3aa: CAWRPTGNAAADTQYF

j_gene: TRBJ1-5
d_gene: NA
abundance: NA
v_gene: TRBV10-3
CDR3nt: TGTGCCATCAGTGTAGGAGGAGGTAATCAGCCCCAGCATTTT
CDR3aa: CAISVGGGNQPQHF

j_gene: TRBJ2-2
d_gene: NA
abundance: NA
v_gene: TRBV5-1
CDR3nt: TGCGCCAGCAGCTCGACAGCGAACACCGGGGAGCTGTTTTTT
CDR3aa: CASSSTANTGELFF

j_gene: TRBJ1-3
d_gene: TRBD1
abundance: NA
v_gene: TRBV7-2
CDR3nt: TGTGCCAGCAGCTTAGGGGGACAGCTCGTCTCTGGAAACACCATATATTTT
CDR3aa: CASSLGGQLVSGNTIYF

j_gene: TRBJ2-7
d_gene: NA
abundance: NA
v_gene: TRBV9
CDR3nt: TGTGCCAGCAGCGTAGGACAGGTTAGCTCCTACGAGCAGTACTTC
CDR3aa: CASSVGQVSSYEQYF

j_gene: TRBJ2-5
d_gene: TRBD1
abundance: NA
v_gene: TRBV29-1
CDR3nt: TGCAGCGTTGAAAAGGGACAGGGGGCCGGGGAGACCCAGTACTTC
CDR3aa: CSVEKGQGAGETQYF

j_gene: TRBJ1-1
d_gene: NA
abundance: NA
v_gene: TRBV18
CDR3nt: TGTGCCAGCTCATATCGGGGAGGATACAGGAACACTGAAGCTTTCTTT
CDR3aa: CASSYRGGYRNTEAFF

j_gene: TRBJ1-5
d_gene: NA
abundance: NA
v_gene: TRBV27
CDR3nt: TGTGCCAGCAGTTTACGGGAAGGAAGCAATCAGCCCCAGCATTTT
CDR3aa: CASSLREGSNQPQHF

j_gene: TRBJ2-5
d_gene: NA
abundance: NA
v_gene: TRBV5-4
CDR3nt: TGTGCCAGCAGAAACGGGGTAGAAGGGACCCAGTACTTC
CDR3aa: CASRNGVEGTQYF

j_gene: TRBJ1-6
d_gene: NA
abundance: few
v_gene: TRBV28
CDR3nt: TGTGCCAGCAGTTTAAGGCAGGAAGCTAATTCACCCCTCCACTTT
CDR3aa: CASSLRQEANSPLHF

j_gene: TRBJ1-4
d_gene: TRBD1
abundance: NA
v_gene: TRBV29-1
CDR3nt: TGCAGCGTCCGGGACAGGGTTGGTGAAAAACTGTTTTTT
CDR3aa: CSVRDRVGEKLFF

j_gene: TRBJ2-7
d_gene: NA
abundance: NA
v_gene: TRBV6-5
CDR3nt: TGTGCCAGCTCGATAAGGGGGGGGCCCAACTACGAGCAGTACTTC
CDR3aa: CASSIRGGPNYEQYF

j_gene: TRBJ2-1
d_gene: NA
abundance: NA
v_gene: TRBV14
CDR3nt: TGTGCCAGCAGCCAAGATCATGGAGGCTTGATCTACAATGAGCAGTTCTTC
CDR3aa: CASSQDHGGLIYNEQFF

j_gene: TRBJ2-6
d_gene: NA
abundance: NA
v_gene: TRBV7-2
CDR3nt: TGTGCCAGCAGCATTTTTAGCGGCTCTGGGGCCAACGTCCTGACTTTC
CDR3aa: CASSIFSGSGANVLTF

j_gene: TRBJ1-2
d_gene: NA
abundance: NA
v_gene: TRBV19
CDR3nt: TGTGCCAGTAGTCCAGGGCAGAGATATGGCTACACCTTC
CDR3aa: CASSPGQRYGYTF

j_gene: TRBJ1-2
d_gene: TRBD1
abundance: NA
v_gene: TRBV7-9
CDR3nt: TGTGCCAGCAGCTTAGCAGGGGGCTCCCATGGCTACACCTTC
CDR3aa: CASSLAGGSHGYTF

j_gene: TRBJ2-7
d_gene: TRBD2
abundance: NA
v_gene: TRBV29-1
CDR3nt: TGCAGCGTCTTTCAGGCGGGAGCCTCCTACGAGCAGTACTTC
CDR3aa: CSVFQAGASYEQYF